The entry below describes one T cell receptor beta chain. The sample belongs to a study of blood T cell repertoires in COVID-19. Overall study context: The samples span acute and convalescent COVID-19 from the United States, Italy and Spain.

This CDR3 is built from 16 residues. The J segment lost 0 bases and the V segment lost 0 bases, leaving 2 bases of the junction unmatched. Germline CDR1 GTSNPN, CDR2 SVGIG (reference sequence). The method was immunoSEQ multiplex PCR; TCRdb's version includes in-frame clones alone and lacks a portion of them. Found here are approximately 190,000 clones, roughly 82% of them singletons; the top ten hold over 5%. This rearrangement joins TRBV30 to TRBJ2-1; 10 bases line up with TRBD2. Sequences were obtained from peripheral blood. The receptor was derived from a woman aged 30 to 39 with acute or convalescent COVID-19. The CDR3 nucleotides read TGTGCCTGGAGTGTCCCTAGCGGGAGCTCCTACAATGAGCAGTTCTTC. It yields the protein CAWSVPSGSSYNEQFF.